A selection of T cell receptor beta chains follows, all from one sample in a study of blood T cell repertoires in COVID-19. Assay: immunoSEQ multiplex PCR; the TCRdb copy retains only in-frame clones and omits some. This repertoire shows over 100,000 clones, 79% found once; its top ten account for about 4%. Material for sequencing was peripheral blood. The receptors originated from a woman older than 75 with acute or convalescent COVID-19. Each CDR3 is given with its conserved first and last residue. Each record gives: clone size, J gene, D gene, V gene, CDR3 protein, CDR3 DNA. The D gene is left open where the match is weak. Part of the rows lack a size; the others show once, few, many or a class for expanded clones.

clone size: -
J gene: TRBJ2-1
D gene: TRBD2
V gene: TRBV5-4
CDR3 protein: CASSGELAGGRNEQFF
CDR3 DNA: TGTGCCAGCAGCGGGGAACTAGCGGGAGGAAGGAATGAGCAGTTCTTC

clone size: few
J gene: TRBJ2-5
D gene: TRBD2
V gene: TRBV19
CDR3 protein: CASSIGVASGSETQYF
CDR3 DNA: TGTGCCAGTAGTATAGGAGTGGCTAGCGGGAGTGAGACCCAGTACTTC

clone size: few
J gene: TRBJ2-5
D gene: TRBD2
V gene: TRBV7-9
CDR3 protein: CASGRLAGGDETQYF
CDR3 DNA: TGTGCCAGCGGTCGACTAGCGGGGGGGGATGAGACCCAGTACTTC

clone size: -
J gene: TRBJ1-2
D gene: -
V gene: TRBV30
CDR3 protein: CAWNPPGLYGYTF
CDR3 DNA: TGTGCCTGGAACCCACCGGGACTCTATGGCTACACCTTC

clone size: -
J gene: TRBJ1-1
D gene: -
V gene: TRBV9
CDR3 protein: CASSVNPTDTEAFF
CDR3 DNA: TGTGCCAGCAGCGTAAACCCAACGGACACTGAAGCTTTCTTT

clone size: -
J gene: TRBJ1-5
D gene: -
V gene: TRBV19
CDR3 protein: CASSLGRGNQPQHF
CDR3 DNA: TGTGCCAGTAGCCTCGGCAGGGGAAATCAGCCCCAGCATTTT

clone size: -
J gene: TRBJ2-5
D gene: TRBD1
V gene: TRBV2
CDR3 protein: CASSSPNRGRRETQYF
CDR3 DNA: TGTGCCAGCAGTTCACCAAACAGGGGGCGCCGAGAGACCCAGTACTTC

clone size: -
J gene: TRBJ2-1
D gene: TRBD1
V gene: TRBV3-1/TRBV3-2
CDR3 protein: CASSQRDRNYNEQFF
CDR3 DNA: TGTGCCAGCAGCCAAAGGGACAGAAACTACAATGAGCAGTTCTTC

clone size: -
J gene: TRBJ2-7
D gene: TRBD1
V gene: TRBV24-1
CDR3 protein: CATSDSRTGLVEQYF
CDR3 DNA: TGTGCCACCAGTGATTCGCGGACAGGGCTTGTCGAGCAGTACTTC

clone size: -
J gene: TRBJ2-1
D gene: -
V gene: TRBV7-8
CDR3 protein: CASSSYRFTSYNEQFF
CDR3 DNA: TGTGCCAGCAGTTCCTACAGGTTTACCTCCTACAATGAGCAGTTCTTC

clone size: few
J gene: TRBJ2-7
D gene: TRBD2
V gene: TRBV7-2
CDR3 protein: CASSPGLADTYEQYF
CDR3 DNA: TGTGCCAGCAGCCCGGGACTAGCGGATACCTACGAGCAGTACTTC

clone size: -
J gene: TRBJ2-3
D gene: -
V gene: TRBV19
CDR3 protein: CASSMDYSSTDTQYF
CDR3 DNA: TGTGCCAGTAGTATGGACTATTCTAGCACAGATACGCAGTATTTT

clone size: -
J gene: TRBJ2-1
D gene: -
V gene: TRBV7-2
CDR3 protein: CASSFVGSILYNEQFF
CDR3 DNA: TGTGCCAGCAGCTTCGTGGGCAGCATTCTCTACAATGAGCAGTTCTTC

clone size: -
J gene: TRBJ2-1
D gene: TRBD2
V gene: TRBV5-4
CDR3 protein: CASSFVSGGAGEQFF
CDR3 DNA: TGTGCCAGCAGCTTCGTGAGCGGGGGGGCGGGTGAGCAGTTCTTC

clone size: -
J gene: TRBJ2-5
D gene: -
V gene: TRBV19
CDR3 protein: CASSTNSRETQYF
CDR3 DNA: TGTGCCAGTAGTACTAACAGCCGGGAGACCCAGTACTTC

clone size: -
J gene: TRBJ1-1
D gene: -
V gene: TRBV4-3
CDR3 protein: CASSRDGAGNTEAFF
CDR3 DNA: TGCGCCAGCAGCCGCGATGGGGCCGGGAACACTGAAGCTTTCTTT

clone size: -
J gene: TRBJ1-2
D gene: TRBD1
V gene: TRBV27
CDR3 protein: CASSLTPGQGFGYTF
CDR3 DNA: TGTGCCAGCAGTTTAACCCCGGGACAGGGTTTCGGCTACACCTTC

clone size: -
J gene: TRBJ1-5
D gene: -
V gene: TRBV2
CDR3 protein: CASKAGRGQPQHF
CDR3 DNA: TGTGCCAGCAAAGCAGGTCGTGGACAGCCCCAGCATTTT

clone size: -
J gene: TRBJ2-1
D gene: TRBD1
V gene: TRBV25-1
CDR3 protein: CASSEFEGTAYNEQFF
CDR3 DNA: TGTGCCAGCAGTGAATTCGAAGGGACAGCCTACAATGAGCAGTTCTTC

clone size: -
J gene: TRBJ2-7
D gene: TRBD1
V gene: TRBV19
CDR3 protein: CASSIRQGGNEQYF
CDR3 DNA: TGTGCCAGTAGTATCCGACAGGGGGGTAACGAGCAGTACTTC

clone size: -
J gene: TRBJ2-3
D gene: TRBD1
V gene: TRBV18
CDR3 protein: CASSLDRGVTDTQYF
CDR3 DNA: TGTGCCAGCTCACTGGACAGGGGGGTCACAGATACGCAGTATTTT

clone size: -
J gene: TRBJ1-6
D gene: -
V gene: TRBV6-5
CDR3 protein: CASSYDPLSPLHF
CDR3 DNA: TGTGCCAGCAGTTACGACCCACTATCACCCCTCCACTTT

clone size: -
J gene: TRBJ1-2
D gene: TRBD1
V gene: TRBV4-3
CDR3 protein: CASSQVTGGPNYGYTF
CDR3 DNA: TGCGCCAGCAGCCAAGTTACAGGGGGCCCTAACTATGGCTACACCTTC

clone size: -
J gene: TRBJ1-4
D gene: TRBD1
V gene: TRBV5-3
CDR3 protein: CARSSGQPNEKLFF
CDR3 DNA: TGTGCCAGAAGCTCGGGACAGCCTAATGAAAAACTGTTTTTT

clone size: few
J gene: TRBJ1-4
D gene: -
V gene: TRBV12-3/TRBV12-4
CDR3 protein: CASTRTAEKLFF
CDR3 DNA: TGTGCCAGCACGCGTACTGCTGAAAAACTGTTTTTT

clone size: few
J gene: TRBJ2-7
D gene: -
V gene: TRBV19
CDR3 protein: CASSIIGEEFHEQYF
CDR3 DNA: TGTGCCAGTAGTATAATAGGGGAAGAATTCCACGAGCAGTACTTC

clone size: -
J gene: TRBJ2-5
D gene: -
V gene: TRBV2
CDR3 protein: CASRAVQETQYF
CDR3 DNA: TGTGCCAGCAGGGCAGTACAAGAGACCCAGTACTTC

clone size: once
J gene: TRBJ1-3
D gene: -
V gene: TRBV6-6
CDR3 protein: CASSSTGGSGNTIYF
CDR3 DNA: TGTGCCAGCAGTTCCACCGGGGGCTCTGGAAACACCATATATTTT

clone size: -
J gene: TRBJ2-1
D gene: TRBD2
V gene: TRBV10-3
CDR3 protein: CAISESGGIAGEHEQFF
CDR3 DNA: TGTGCCATCAGTGAGTCTGGAGGAATAGCGGGAGAGCATGAGCAGTTCTTC

clone size: -
J gene: TRBJ1-1
D gene: TRBD1
V gene: TRBV6-5
CDR3 protein: CASRPGQRNTEAFF
CDR3 DNA: TGTGCCAGCAGACCGGGACAGCGAAACACTGAAGCTTTCTTT

clone size: -
J gene: TRBJ2-7
D gene: -
V gene: TRBV19
CDR3 protein: CASGEYEQYF
CDR3 DNA: TGTGCCAGTGGAGAGTACGAGCAGTACTTC